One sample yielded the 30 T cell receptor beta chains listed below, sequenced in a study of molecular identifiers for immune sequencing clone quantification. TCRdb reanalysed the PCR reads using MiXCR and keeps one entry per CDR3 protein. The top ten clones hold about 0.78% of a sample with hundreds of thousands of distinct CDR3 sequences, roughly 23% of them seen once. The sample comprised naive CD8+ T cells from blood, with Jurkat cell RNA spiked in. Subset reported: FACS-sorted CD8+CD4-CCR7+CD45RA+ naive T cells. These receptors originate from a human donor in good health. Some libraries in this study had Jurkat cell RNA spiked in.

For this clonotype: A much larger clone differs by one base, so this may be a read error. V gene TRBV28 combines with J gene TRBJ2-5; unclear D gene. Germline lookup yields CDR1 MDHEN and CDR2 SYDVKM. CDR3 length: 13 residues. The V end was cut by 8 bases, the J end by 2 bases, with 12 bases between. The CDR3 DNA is TGTGCCAGCCTGAACAGAGTGCAAGAGACCCAGTACTTC. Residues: CASLNRVQETQYF.

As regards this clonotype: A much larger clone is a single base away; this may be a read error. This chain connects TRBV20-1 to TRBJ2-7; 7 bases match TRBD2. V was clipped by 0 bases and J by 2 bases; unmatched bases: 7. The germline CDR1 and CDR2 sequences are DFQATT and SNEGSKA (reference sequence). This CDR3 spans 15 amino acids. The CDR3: CSARDLAGDPYEQYF. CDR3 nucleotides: TGCAGTGCTAGAGATCTGGCGGGAGATCCCTACGAGCAGTACTTC.

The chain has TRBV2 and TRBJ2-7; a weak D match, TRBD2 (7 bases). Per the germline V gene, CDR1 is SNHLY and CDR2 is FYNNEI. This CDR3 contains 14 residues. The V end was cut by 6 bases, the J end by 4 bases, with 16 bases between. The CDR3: CASRGQSGEYEQYF. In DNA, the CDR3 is TGTGCCAGCAGGGGACAAAGCGGGGAGTACGAGCAGTACTTC.

The CDR3 sequence: CASSQELSLAGGQDTQYF. The CDR3 bases are TGCGCCAGCAGCCAAGAATTGAGCCTAGCGGGAGGTCAAGATACGCAGTATTTT. This chain joins TRBV4-1 and TRBJ2-3; the match to TRBD2 covers 11 bases. Germline lookup yields CDR1 MGHRA and CDR2 YSYEKL. V trimming: 0 bases; J trimming: 5 bases; junction bases outside the gene matches: 10. The CDR3 is made up of 18 amino acids.

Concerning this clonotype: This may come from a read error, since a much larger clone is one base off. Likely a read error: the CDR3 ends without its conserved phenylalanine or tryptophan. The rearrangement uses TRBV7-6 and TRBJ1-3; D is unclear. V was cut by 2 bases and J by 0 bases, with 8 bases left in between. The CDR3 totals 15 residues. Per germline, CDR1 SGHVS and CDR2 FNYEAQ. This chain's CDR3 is CASSLSGNSGNTIYY. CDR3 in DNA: TGTGCCAGCAGCTTATCCGGGAACTCTGGAAACACCATATATTAT.

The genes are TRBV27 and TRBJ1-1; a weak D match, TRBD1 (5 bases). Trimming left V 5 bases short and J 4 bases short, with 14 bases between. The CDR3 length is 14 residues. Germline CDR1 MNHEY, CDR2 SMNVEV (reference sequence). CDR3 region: CASSLIGGSTEAFF. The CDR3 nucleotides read TGTGCCAGCAGTCTCATTGGGGGGTCCACTGAAGCTTTCTTT.

DNA of the CDR3: TGTGCCAGCCGCCGGGGGCTAGACAATGAGCAGTTCTTC. Encoded protein: CASRRGLDNEQFF. The V call is TRBV2, the J call TRBJ2-1; D is tentatively TRBD1 or TRBD2 (6 bases each). CDR1 is SNHLY and CDR2 is FYNNEI in the germline V gene. Trimming removed 8 bases from V and 5 bases from J, with 13 bases in between. The CDR3 spans 13 residues.

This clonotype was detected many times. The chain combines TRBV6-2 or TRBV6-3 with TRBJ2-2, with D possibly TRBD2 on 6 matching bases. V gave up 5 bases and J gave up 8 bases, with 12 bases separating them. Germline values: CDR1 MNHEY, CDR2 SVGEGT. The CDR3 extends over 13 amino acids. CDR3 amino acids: CASSPRLGGELFF. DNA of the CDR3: TGTGCCAGCAGTCCCCGACTAGGGGGGGAGCTGTTTTTT.

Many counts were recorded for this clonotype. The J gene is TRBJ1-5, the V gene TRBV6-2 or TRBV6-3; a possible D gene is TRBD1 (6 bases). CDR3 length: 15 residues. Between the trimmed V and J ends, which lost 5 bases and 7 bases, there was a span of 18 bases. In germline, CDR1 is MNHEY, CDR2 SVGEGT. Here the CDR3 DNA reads TGTGCCAGCAGTCACGGAACAGGGATTCAACAGCCCCAGCATTTT. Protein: CASSHGTGIQQPQHF.

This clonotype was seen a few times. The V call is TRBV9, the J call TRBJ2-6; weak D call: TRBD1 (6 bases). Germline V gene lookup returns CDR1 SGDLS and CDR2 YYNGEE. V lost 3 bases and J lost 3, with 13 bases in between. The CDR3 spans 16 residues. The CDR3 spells CASSESRQDGANVLTF. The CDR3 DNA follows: TGTGCCAGCAGCGAAAGTCGACAGGATGGGGCCAACGTCCTGACTTTC. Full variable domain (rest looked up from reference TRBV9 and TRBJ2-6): DSGVTQTPKHLITATGQRVTLRCSPRSGDLSVYWYQQSLDQGLQFLIQYYNGEERAKGNILERFSAQQFPDLHSELNLSSLELGDSALYFCASSESRQDGANVLTFGAGSRLTVL.

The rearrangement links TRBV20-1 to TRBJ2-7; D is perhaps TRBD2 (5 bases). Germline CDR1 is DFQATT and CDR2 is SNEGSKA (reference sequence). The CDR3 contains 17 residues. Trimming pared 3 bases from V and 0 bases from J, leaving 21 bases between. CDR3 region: CSARIHLLVGSSYEQYF. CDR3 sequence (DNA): TGCAGTGCTAGGATTCATCTACTAGTGGGAAGCTCCTACGAGCAGTACTTC.

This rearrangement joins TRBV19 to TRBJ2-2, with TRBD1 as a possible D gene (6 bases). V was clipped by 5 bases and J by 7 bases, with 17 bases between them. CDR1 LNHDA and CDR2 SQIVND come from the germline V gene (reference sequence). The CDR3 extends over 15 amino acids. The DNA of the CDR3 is TGTGCCAGTAGTCAGGACAGTCGGGGCCACGGGGAGCTGTTTTTT. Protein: CASSQDSRGHGELFF.

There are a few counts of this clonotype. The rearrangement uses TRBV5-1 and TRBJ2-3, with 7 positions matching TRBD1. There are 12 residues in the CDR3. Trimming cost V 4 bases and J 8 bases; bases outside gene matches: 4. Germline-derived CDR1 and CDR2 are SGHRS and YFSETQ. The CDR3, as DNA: TGCGCCAGCAGCCTCGACAGGGTTACGCAGTATTTT. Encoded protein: CASSLDRVTQYF.

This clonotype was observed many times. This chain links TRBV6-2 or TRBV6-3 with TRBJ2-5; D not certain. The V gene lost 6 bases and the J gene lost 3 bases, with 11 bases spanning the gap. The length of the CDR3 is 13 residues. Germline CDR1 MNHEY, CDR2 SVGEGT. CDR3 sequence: CASSHWEEETQYF. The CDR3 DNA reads TGTGCCAGCAGCCATTGGGAAGAAGAGACCCAGTACTTC.

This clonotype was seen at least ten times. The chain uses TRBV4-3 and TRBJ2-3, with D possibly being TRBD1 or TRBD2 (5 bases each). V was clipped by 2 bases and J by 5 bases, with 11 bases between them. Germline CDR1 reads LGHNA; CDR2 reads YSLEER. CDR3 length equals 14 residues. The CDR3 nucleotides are TGCGCCAGCAGCCAATCACGGGGCCGAGATACGCAGTATTTT. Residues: CASSQSRGRDTQYF.

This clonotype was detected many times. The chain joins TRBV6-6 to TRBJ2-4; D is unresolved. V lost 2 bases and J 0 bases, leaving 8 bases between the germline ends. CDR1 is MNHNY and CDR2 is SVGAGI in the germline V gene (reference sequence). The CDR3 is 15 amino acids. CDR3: CASSYEGVAKNIQYF. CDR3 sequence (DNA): TGTGCCAGCAGTTACGAAGGAGTAGCCAAAAACATTCAGTACTTC.

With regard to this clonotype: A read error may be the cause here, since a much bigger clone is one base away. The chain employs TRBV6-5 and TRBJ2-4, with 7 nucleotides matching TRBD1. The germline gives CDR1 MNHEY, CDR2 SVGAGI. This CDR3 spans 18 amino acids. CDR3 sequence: CASSYSPILDRAKDIQYF. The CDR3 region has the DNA TGTGCCAGCAGTTACTCTCCCATCCTCGACAGGGCCAAAGACATTCAGTACTTC.

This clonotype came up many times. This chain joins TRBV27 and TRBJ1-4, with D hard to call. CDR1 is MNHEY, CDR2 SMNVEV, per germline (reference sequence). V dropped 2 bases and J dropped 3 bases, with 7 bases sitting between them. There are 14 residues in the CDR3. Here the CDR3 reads CASSLSFSNEKLFF. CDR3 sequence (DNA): TGTGCCAGCAGTTTAAGTTTTTCTAATGAAAAACTGTTTTTT.

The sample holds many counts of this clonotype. CDR3 nucleotides: TGTGCCAGCAGCTTTTCTCCCTCGGGACTCGAGGAGCAGTACTTC. It yields the protein CASSFSPSGLEEQYF. J is TRBJ2-7 and V is TRBV5-4; D is possibly TRBD2 (6 bases). V shed 2 bases and J shed 7 bases, with 19 bases lying between them. The CDR3 runs 15 residues. Germline CDR1 and CDR2: SGHNT and YYREEE (reference sequence).

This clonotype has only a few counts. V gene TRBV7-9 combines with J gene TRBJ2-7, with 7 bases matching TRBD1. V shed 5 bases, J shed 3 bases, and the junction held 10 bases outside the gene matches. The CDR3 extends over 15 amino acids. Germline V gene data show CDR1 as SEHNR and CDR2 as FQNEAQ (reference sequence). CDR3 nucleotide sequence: TGTGCCAGCAGCCCTAGCTCGACAGGGATCTACGAGCAGTACTTC. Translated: CASSPSSTGIYEQYF.

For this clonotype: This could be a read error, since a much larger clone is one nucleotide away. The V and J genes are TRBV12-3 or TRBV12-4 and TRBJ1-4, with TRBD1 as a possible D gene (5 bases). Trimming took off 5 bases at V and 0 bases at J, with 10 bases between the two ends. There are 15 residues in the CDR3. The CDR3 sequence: CASSNRGATNEKLFF. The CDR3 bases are TGTGCCAGCAGTAATCGGGGGGCAACTAATGAAAAACTGTTTTTT.

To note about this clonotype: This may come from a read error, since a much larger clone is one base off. The CDR3 is CASSPALSYEQYF. DNA of the CDR3: TGCGCCAGCAGCCCTGCCCTATCCTACGAGCAGTACTTC. The chain links TRBV5-1 to TRBJ2-7; D not resolved. V was shortened by 4 bases and J by 1 base, with 9 bases between the two germline ends. The CDR3 is 13 residues long. CDR1 and CDR2 from the germline V gene are SGHRS and YFSETQ.

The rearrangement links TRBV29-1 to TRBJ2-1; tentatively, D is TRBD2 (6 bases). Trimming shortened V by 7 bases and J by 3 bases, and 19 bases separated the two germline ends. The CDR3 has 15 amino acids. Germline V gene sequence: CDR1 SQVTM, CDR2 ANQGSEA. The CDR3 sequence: CSALLHGGVYNEQFF. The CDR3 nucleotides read TGCAGCGCACTGCTGCATGGCGGGGTCTACAATGAGCAGTTCTTC.

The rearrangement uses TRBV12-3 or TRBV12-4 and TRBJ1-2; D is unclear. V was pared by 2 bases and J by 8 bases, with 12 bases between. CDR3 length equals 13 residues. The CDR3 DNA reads TGTGCCAGCAGTTTAACGTCGGCGTTCGGCTACACCTTC. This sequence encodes CASSLTSAFGYTF.

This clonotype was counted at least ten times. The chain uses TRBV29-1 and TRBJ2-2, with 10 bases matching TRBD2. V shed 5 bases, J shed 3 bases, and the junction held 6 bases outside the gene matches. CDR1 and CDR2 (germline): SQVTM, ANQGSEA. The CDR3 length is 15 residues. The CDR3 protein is CSVWPSGRDTGELFF. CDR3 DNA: TGCAGCGTTTGGCCTAGCGGGAGAGACACCGGGGAGCTGTTTTTT.

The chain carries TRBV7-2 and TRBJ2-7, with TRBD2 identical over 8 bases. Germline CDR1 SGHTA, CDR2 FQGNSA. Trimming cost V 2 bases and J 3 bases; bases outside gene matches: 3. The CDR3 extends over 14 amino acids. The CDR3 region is CASSLSGRGYEQYF. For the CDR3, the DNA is TGTGCCAGCAGCTTATCCGGGAGGGGCTACGAGCAGTACTTC. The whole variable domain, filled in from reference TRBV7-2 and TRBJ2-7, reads GAGVSQSPSNKVTEKGKDVELRCDPISGHTALYWYRQSLGQGLEFLIYFQGNSAPDKSGLPSDRFSAERTGGSVSTLTIQRTQQEDSAVYLCASSLSGRGYEQYFGPGTRLTVT.

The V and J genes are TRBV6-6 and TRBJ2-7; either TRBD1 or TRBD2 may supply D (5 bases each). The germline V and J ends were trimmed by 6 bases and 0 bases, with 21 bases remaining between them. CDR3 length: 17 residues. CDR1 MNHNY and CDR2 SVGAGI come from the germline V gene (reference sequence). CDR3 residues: CASREVGTAQSSYEQYF. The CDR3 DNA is TGTGCCAGCAGAGAAGTTGGGACGGCCCAAAGCTCCTACGAGCAGTACTTC.

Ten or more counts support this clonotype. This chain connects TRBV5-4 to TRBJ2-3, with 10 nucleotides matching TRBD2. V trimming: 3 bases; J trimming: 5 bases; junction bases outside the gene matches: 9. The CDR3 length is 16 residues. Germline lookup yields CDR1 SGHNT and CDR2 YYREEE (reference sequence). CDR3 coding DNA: TGTGCCAGCAGCTGGGAATCTAGCGGGGGAGGAGATACGCAGTATTTT. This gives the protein CASSWESSGGGDTQYF.

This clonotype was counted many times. The DNA of the CDR3 is TGTGCCAGCAGCCCCCTCGCGACAGGGGATGAAAAACTGTTTTTT. It codes for CASSPLATGDEKLFF. The chain recombines TRBV7-2 with TRBJ1-4; 8 bases map to TRBD1. The V gene end was trimmed by 5 bases and the J gene end by 6 bases; junction bases not matched to a gene: 8. Germline CDR1 reads SGHTA; CDR2 reads FQGNSA. The CDR3 is 15 amino acids.

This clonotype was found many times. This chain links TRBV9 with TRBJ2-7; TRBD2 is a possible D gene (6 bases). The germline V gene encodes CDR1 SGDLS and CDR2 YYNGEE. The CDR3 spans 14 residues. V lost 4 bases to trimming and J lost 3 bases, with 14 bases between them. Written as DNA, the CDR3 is TGTGCCAGCAGCCCTGTGGAGGGGAACTACGAGCAGTACTTC. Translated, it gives CASSPVEGNYEQYF.